This T cell receptor beta chain comes out of a study of CD8+CD57+ T cells in acquired aplastic anemia. Germline CDR1 SQVTM, CDR2 ANQGSEA. The V and J ends lost 4 bases and 5 bases respectively, with 18 bases between them. The CDR3 totals 14 residues. All sequencing subjects had displayed CD8+CD57+ cell expansion on flow cytometry. Investigators profiled TCR beta VDJ and CDR3 from genomic DNA template. TCRdb processed the reads anew with MiXCR; each CDR3 protein has one entry. The data contain 150,000 to 200,000 distinct CDR3 sequences, 40% to 50% of them singletons. What was sequenced was sorted CD4+, CD8+, or CD8+CD57+ T cells (not recorded which) from PBMCs. The chain links TRBV29-1 to TRBJ2-7; D not resolved. This clonotype originated in a human donor with aplastic anemia. The CDR3 DNA is TGCAGCGTTGTGTTACCGGGCCCACTGGACGAGCAGTACTTC. This gives the protein CSVVLPGPLDEQYF.